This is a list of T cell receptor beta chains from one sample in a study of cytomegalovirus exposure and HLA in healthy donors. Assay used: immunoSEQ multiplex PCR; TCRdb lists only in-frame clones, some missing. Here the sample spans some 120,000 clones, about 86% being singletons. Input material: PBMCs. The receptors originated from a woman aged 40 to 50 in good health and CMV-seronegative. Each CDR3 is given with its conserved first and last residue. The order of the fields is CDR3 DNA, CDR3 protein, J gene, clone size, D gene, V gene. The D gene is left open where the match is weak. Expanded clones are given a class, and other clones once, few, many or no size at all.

DNA: TGCGCCAGCAGCCAAGATCAGGCGGGGGGAAATGGCTACACCTTC
CDR3: CASSQDQAGGNGYTF
J: TRBJ1-2
size: once
D: -
V: TRBV4-1

DNA: TGTGCCAGCAGCTACGCCAGGGGCTACACCTTC
CDR3: CASSYARGYTF
J: TRBJ1-2
size: -
D: -
V: TRBV5-6

DNA: TGTGCCAGCAGCCAGGGCTGGGCAGGGGAGCAGTACTTC
CDR3: CASSQGWAGEQYF
J: TRBJ2-7
size: -
D: -
V: TRBV5-6

DNA: TGTGCCAGCAGCCCCGGCGCCATCAGGGCCGGCACCGGGGAGCTGTTTTTT
CDR3: CASSPGAIRAGTGELFF
J: TRBJ2-2
size: -
D: -
V: TRBV5-4

DNA: TGTGCCAGCAGTCTTCCGGGGTTCCATGAGCAGTTCTTC
CDR3: CASSLPGFHEQFF
J: TRBJ2-1
size: -
D: -
V: TRBV27

DNA: TGTGCCAGCAGTGAAGCGTCAGACAGGCGCTATGGCTACACCTTC
CDR3: CASSEASDRRYGYTF
J: TRBJ1-2
size: -
D: -
V: TRBV6-1

DNA: TGTGCCAGCAGGGGGACTAGCGGGAGTTACGGGGAGCTGTTTTTT
CDR3: CASRGTSGSYGELFF
J: TRBJ2-2
size: -
D: TRBD2
V: TRBV27

DNA: TGCGCCAGCAGCCAAGACAGGGGAACAGATACGCAGTATTTT
CDR3: CASSQDRGTDTQYF
J: TRBJ2-3
size: few
D: -
V: TRBV4-3

DNA: TGCGCCAGCAGCGTGACAGGAGCCTCCTACGAGCAGTACTTC
CDR3: CASSVTGASYEQYF
J: TRBJ2-7
size: -
D: -
V: TRBV5-1

DNA: TGTGCCAGCAGTGAAGGTGTCGGGAGGGTTTCCTACGAGCAGTACTTC
CDR3: CASSEGVGRVSYEQYF
J: TRBJ2-7
size: -
D: TRBD2
V: TRBV2

DNA: TGTGCCAGCAGCACTAGCACAGATACGCAGTATTTT
CDR3: CASSTSTDTQYF
J: TRBJ2-3
size: -
D: -
V: TRBV7-6

DNA: TGTGCCAGCAGCTCCTCCGGGACTAGAGACAATGAGCAGTTCTTC
CDR3: CASSSSGTRDNEQFF
J: TRBJ2-1
size: -
D: TRBD2
V: TRBV7-3

DNA: TGTGCCAGCAGCGTGGTAGCAGAAACGAACACCGGGGAGCTGTTTTTT
CDR3: CASSVVAETNTGELFF
J: TRBJ2-2
size: -
D: -
V: TRBV9

DNA: TGTGCCAGCAGCTTGTACAGGGAGGGCAATGAGCAGTTCTTC
CDR3: CASSLYREGNEQFF
J: TRBJ2-1
size: -
D: -
V: TRBV5-4

DNA: TGTGCCAGCAGCGTAGGTGGAGGAGAGTATGGCTACACCTTC
CDR3: CASSVGGGEYGYTF
J: TRBJ1-2
size: -
D: -
V: TRBV9

DNA: TGTGCCAGCAGTTTAGTGGCAGGGATGAACACTGAAGCTTTCTTT
CDR3: CASSLVAGMNTEAFF
J: TRBJ1-1
size: -
D: -
V: TRBV28

DNA: TGCAGCGTCGACCAAGGGGGCGGCTATGGCTACACCTTC
CDR3: CSVDQGGGYGYTF
J: TRBJ1-2
size: -
D: TRBD1
V: TRBV29-1

DNA: TGTGCCAGCAGCCCGACGGTAGGGGGAAGGGTGCGCGGCTACGAGCAGTACTTC
CDR3: CASSPTVGGRVRGYEQYF
J: TRBJ2-7
size: -
D: -
V: TRBV2

DNA: TGTGCCAGCAGTTTAGTTAGCGGGGCCCCGGGTGAGCAGTTCTTC
CDR3: CASSLVSGAPGEQFF
J: TRBJ2-1
size: once
D: TRBD2
V: TRBV2

DNA: TGCGCCAGCAGCTTGGTCGGGAGGGCCATCTACAATGAGCAGTTCTTC
CDR3: CASSLVGRAIYNEQFF
J: TRBJ2-1
size: -
D: TRBD2
V: TRBV5-1

DNA: TGTTCCAGCAGCTACGGGACAGGGGTCATCGGGGAGCTGTTTTTT
CDR3: CSSSYGTGVIGELFF
J: TRBJ2-2
size: -
D: TRBD1
V: TRBV7-9

DNA: TGCGCCAGCAGCCAACCTAGCGGGGGGGCCTATCATGAGCAGTTCTTC
CDR3: CASSQPSGGAYHEQFF
J: TRBJ2-1
size: -
D: TRBD2
V: TRBV4-1

DNA: TGTGCCAGCAACCGACAGGGGTCCTCCTACGAGCAGTACTTC
CDR3: CASNRQGSSYEQYF
J: TRBJ2-7
size: -
D: TRBD1
V: TRBV2

DNA: TGTGCCAGCAGAGAGGGAGCCGGGGCGGGGGAGACCCAGTACTTC
CDR3: CASREGAGAGETQYF
J: TRBJ2-5
size: -
D: -
V: TRBV28

DNA: TGTGCCAGCTCACCACCAAGGGGTTATGGCTACACCTTC
CDR3: CASSPPRGYGYTF
J: TRBJ1-2
size: -
D: -
V: TRBV18

DNA: TGCAGCGTCAGCGAACCCTTAGGAGAGACCCAGTACTTC
CDR3: CSVSEPLGETQYF
J: TRBJ2-5
size: -
D: -
V: TRBV29-1

DNA: TGCAGTGCTGGGACAGGGGGTGAAGCTTTCTTT
CDR3: CSAGTGGEAFF
J: TRBJ1-1
size: -
D: TRBD1
V: TRBV20-1

DNA: TGTGCCAGTACCCCCCAGGCCGGTAGCTCCTACAATGAGCAGTTCTTC
CDR3: CASTPQAGSSYNEQFF
J: TRBJ2-1
size: -
D: -
V: TRBV19

DNA: TGTGCCAGCAGTCTCGTGGGGGGGGATCAGCCCCAGCATTTT
CDR3: CASSLVGGDQPQHF
J: TRBJ1-5
size: -
D: -
V: TRBV6-6

DNA: TGTGCCAGCAGCTTGGTGACATCCGCTGGAAACACCATATATTTT
CDR3: CASSLVTSAGNTIYF
J: TRBJ1-3
size: -
D: -
V: TRBV5-6

DNA: TGTGCCAGCAGGAGCGACAGGGGGTATGGCTACACCTTC
CDR3: CASRSDRGYGYTF
J: TRBJ1-2
size: -
D: TRBD1
V: TRBV6-6

DNA: TGTGCCAGCAGATCAACCCAGGGTTCCCCTGCTTTCTTT
CDR3: CASRSTQGSPAFF
J: TRBJ1-1
size: few
D: -
V: TRBV7-6

DNA: TGTGCCAGCAGTGAGTACAGAGACTACAATGAGCAGTTCTTC
CDR3: CASSEYRDYNEQFF
J: TRBJ2-1
size: -
D: -
V: TRBV25-1

DNA: TGTGCCAGCAGCCAAGGAGAGGGCTCGGGTGGCTACACCTTC
CDR3: CASSQGEGSGGYTF
J: TRBJ1-2
size: -
D: -
V: TRBV4-2

DNA: TGTGCCAGCAGTTCCCGCGCCTCGGGGAATGAAAAACTGTTTTTT
CDR3: CASSSRASGNEKLFF
J: TRBJ1-4
size: once
D: -
V: TRBV6-5

DNA: TGTGCCAGCAGCGTAGAACTAGCGGGGGGGCCGGGGGGAGATACGCAGTATTTT
CDR3: CASSVELAGGPGGDTQYF
J: TRBJ2-3
size: -
D: TRBD2
V: TRBV9

DNA: TGTGCCAGCAGCGTAGGACTAGCGGGGGCCAAAAACATTCAGTACTTC
CDR3: CASSVGLAGAKNIQYF
J: TRBJ2-4
size: -
D: TRBD2
V: TRBV9

DNA: TGTGCCAACAGCTTGGACAGGGGTTATGGCTACACCTTC
CDR3: CANSLDRGYGYTF
J: TRBJ1-2
size: -
D: TRBD1
V: TRBV6-5

DNA: TGCGCCAGCAGCACAAACAGGGTCTCCTACAATGAGCAGTTCTTC
CDR3: CASSTNRVSYNEQFF
J: TRBJ2-1
size: few
D: -
V: TRBV5-1

DNA: TGTGCCAGCAGCTTAGCCCTAGCGGGGGGCTCAGAGACCCAGTACTTC
CDR3: CASSLALAGGSETQYF
J: TRBJ2-5
size: -
D: TRBD2
V: TRBV7-9

DNA: TGCGCCAGCAGCTTGGCCTTGTCCTACAATGAGCAGTTCTTC
CDR3: CASSLALSYNEQFF
J: TRBJ2-1
size: -
D: -
V: TRBV5-1

DNA: TGTGCCAGCAGTCCCCGGGCTAGCGGGCACTACGAGCAGTACTTC
CDR3: CASSPRASGHYEQYF
J: TRBJ2-7
size: -
D: TRBD2
V: TRBV27

DNA: TGTGCCAGCAGCCCTTTACAGGGGGTCACTGAAGCTTTCTTT
CDR3: CASSPLQGVTEAFF
J: TRBJ1-1
size: -
D: TRBD1
V: TRBV6-1

DNA: TGTGCCAGCAGTGATATGGTACAGGGGGAATCCTACGAGCAGTACTTC
CDR3: CASSDMVQGESYEQYF
J: TRBJ2-7
size: once
D: TRBD1
V: TRBV25-1

DNA: TGTGCCAGCAGCATGCAGGGGCTCGGCACCGGGGAGCTGTTTTTT
CDR3: CASSMQGLGTGELFF
J: TRBJ2-2
size: -
D: -
V: TRBV7-3

DNA: TGCGCCAGCAGCCAAGATCCTAGCGGGGGTTCCCAAGAGACCCAGTACTTC
CDR3: CASSQDPSGGSQETQYF
J: TRBJ2-5
size: -
D: TRBD2
V: TRBV4-1

DNA: TGTGCCAGCAGCTCTCAGGGAATAAGCACAGATACGCAGTATTTT
CDR3: CASSSQGISTDTQYF
J: TRBJ2-3
size: -
D: -
V: TRBV7-2